This TCR beta chain was captured by sequencing in a study of molecular identifiers for immune sequencing clone quantification. Study findings and constraints: Clones above 20 RNA copies contained over 98% of effector molecules but under 1% of naive ones. About a million naive cells reportedly did not prevent detection of spiked Jurkat TCR RNA from one cell.

With regard to this clonotype: Its antigen is as yet unknown.

The V and J ends lost 3 bases and 0 bases respectively, with 9 bases between them. CDR1 is LNHDA and CDR2 is SQIVND in the germline V gene (reference sequence). The CDR3 is made up of 15 amino acids. The bulk TCR libraries were made with methods described before and with listed TCR primers. TCRdb analysed the PCR reads with MiXCR anew, one entry per CDR3 protein. The sample lists around 480,000 distinct CDR3 sequences; about a fifth were seen once. The chain couples TRBV19 to TRBJ1-5, with D uncertain. The sample consisted of naive CD8+ T cells from blood, with Jurkat cell RNA spiked in. Subset in this sample: FACS-sorted CD8+CD4-CCR7+CD45RA+ naive T cells. This TCR came from a human donor in good health. Some libraries in this study had Jurkat cell RNA spiked in. This CDR3 is CASSMMSYSNQPQHF. CDR3 in DNA: TGTGCCAGTAGTATGATGAGTTATAGCAATCAGCCCCAGCATTTT.